A single TCR beta chain is shown here with its context. The antigen remains unidentified. The length of the CDR3 is 19 residues. Unmatched junction bases numbered 16, after V lost 5 bases and J lost 4 bases. In germline, CDR1 is SEHNR, CDR2 FQNEAQ (reference sequence). The sample belongs to a study of Tregs in tolerant kidney transplant recipients. General study findings and limits: Validation in larger populations is needed because few patients were studied.

Libraries were prepared by immunoSEQ multiplex PCR; TCRdb keeps only in-frame clonotypes and omits some of them. The sample lists about 15,000 clones; around three quarters were seen once. V gene TRBV7-9 combines with J gene TRBJ2-5; 13 nucleotides agree with TRBD2. This receptor was obtained from a human donor who received a combined kidney and bone marrow transplant. Sequencing was performed on Tregs from blood, taken before the transplant. CDR3 sequence: CASSPKVGTSGIVRETQYF. The CDR3 DNA follows: TGTGCCAGCAGCCCTAAGGTCGGGACTAGCGGGATTGTCAGAGAGACCCAGTACTTC.